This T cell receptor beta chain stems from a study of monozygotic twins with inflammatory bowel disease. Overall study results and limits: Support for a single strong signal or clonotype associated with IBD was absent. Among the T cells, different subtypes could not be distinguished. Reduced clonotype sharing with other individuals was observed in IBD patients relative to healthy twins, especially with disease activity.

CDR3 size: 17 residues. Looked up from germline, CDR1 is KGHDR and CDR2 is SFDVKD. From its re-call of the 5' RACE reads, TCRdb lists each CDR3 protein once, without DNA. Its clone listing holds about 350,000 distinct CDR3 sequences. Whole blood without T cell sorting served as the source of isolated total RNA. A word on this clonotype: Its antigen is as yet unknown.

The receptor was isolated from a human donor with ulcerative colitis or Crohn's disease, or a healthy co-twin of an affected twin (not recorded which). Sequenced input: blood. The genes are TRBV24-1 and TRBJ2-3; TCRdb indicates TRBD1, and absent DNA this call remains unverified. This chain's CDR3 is CATSRHGQGVSTDTQYF.